The 27 T cell receptor beta chains listed next were all sequenced from one sample in a study of blood T cell dynamics during melanoma immunotherapy. Here immunoSEQ multiplex PCR was the method, and the copy in TCRdb shows in-frame clones only, minus some. The sample carries 10,000 to 12,000 clones, more than 70% recorded once. The time point is: week 3, after first cycle of checkpoint inhibitor. The sample consisted of blood, taken from a patient treated with checkpoint blockade. These receptors came from a human donor with melanoma.

The chain uses TRBV18 and TRBJ2-5, with unresolved D. V was pared by 4 bases and J by 4 bases, with 7 bases between. Germline lookup yields CDR1 KGHSH and CDR2 LQKENI. CDR3 length equals 12 residues. CDR3 bases: TGTGCCAGCTCACTCCTCAGAGAGACCCAGTACTTC. It encodes CASSLLRETQYF.

The rearrangement links TRBV30 to TRBJ1-1; 11 bases fit TRBD1. J gave up 5 bases and V 8 bases, and 4 bases lay outside the gene matches. Germline V lookup: CDR1 GTSNPN, CDR2 SVGIG (reference sequence). The CDR3 covers 12 residues. The CDR3 DNA reads TGTGCCGGGACAGGGGGACAGACTGAAGCTTTCTTT. Amino acid sequence: CAGTGGQTEAFF.

This sequence joins TRBV5-1 and TRBJ1-6, with D unresolved. CDR3 length equals 16 residues. CDR1 is SGHRS and CDR2 is YFSETQ in the germline V gene. V was clipped by 4 bases and J by 5 bases, with 16 bases between them. CDR3: CASSGGRSNNNSPLHF. The DNA of the CDR3 is TGCGCCAGCAGCGGCGGGCGCAGCAACAATAATTCACCCCTCCACTTT.

This rearrangement joins TRBV7-8 to TRBJ1-2; D unresolved. V was trimmed by 1 base and J by 8 bases, leaving 11 bases between them. Germline lookup yields CDR1 SGHVS and CDR2 FQNEAQ. CDR3 length equals 13 residues. CDR3 protein: CASSLVSSGGYTF. In DNA, the CDR3 is TGTGCCAGCAGCTTAGTTTCCAGCGGGGGCTACACCTTC.

The J gene is TRBJ1-5, the V gene TRBV7-9; D call uncertain. CDR1 is SEHNR and CDR2 is FQNEAQ in the germline V gene (reference sequence). CDR3 length: 15 amino acids. Between the trimmed V and J ends, which lost 0 bases and 4 bases, there was a span of 10 bases. CDR3 amino acids: CASSLASSRNQPQHF. For the CDR3, the DNA is TGTGCCAGCAGCTTAGCGTCTTCAAGGAATCAGCCCCAGCATTTT.

CDR3 sequence (DNA): TGTGCCAGCAGCGGGTACCCTAGCACAGATACGCAGTATTTT. The encoded protein is CASSGYPSTDTQYF. The chain combines TRBV7-2 with TRBJ2-3, with no clear D. V was pared by 5 bases and J by 0 bases, with 9 bases between. Germline V CDR1 and CDR2: SGHTA, FQGNSA. The CDR3 consists of 14 residues.

The chain joins TRBV25-1 to TRBJ2-7, with D perhaps TRBD1 (6 bases). The CDR3 loop spans 16 amino acids. Trimming took 5 bases from V and 0 from J, leaving 17 bases between them. Per germline, CDR1 MGHDK and CDR2 SYGVNS. This CDR3 is CASSPTGWRLSYEQYF. The CDR3 nucleotides are TGTGCCAGCAGTCCTACAGGGTGGAGGCTCTCCTACGAGCAGTACTTC.

V usage is TRBV9 and J usage is TRBJ2-1; D gene unclear. Per the germline V gene, CDR1 is SGDLS and CDR2 is YYNGEE. Trimming cost V 0 bases and J 2 bases, with 6 bases left between them. The CDR3 contains 14 residues. The CDR3 protein is CASSVDTPYNEQFF. The CDR3 DNA is TGTGCCAGCAGCGTAGACACTCCCTACAATGAGCAGTTCTTC. Looking up the rest from reference TRBV9 and TRBJ2-1 gives the full variable domain: DSGVTQTPKHLITATGQRVTLRCSPRSGDLSVYWYQQSLDQGLQFLIQYYNGEERAKGNILERFSAQQFPDLHSELNLSSLELGDSALYFCASSVDTPYNEQFFGPGTRLTVL.

This clone was counted only a few times. The chain links TRBV25-1 to TRBJ2-1; 7 bases agree with TRBD1. With 6 bases clipped from V and 7 bases from J, the junction kept 6 bases outside the gene matches. The CDR3 spans 13 residues. Germline CDR1 MGHDK, CDR2 SYGVNS. The CDR3 region has the DNA TGTGCCAGCAGCGAGACAGGGTGGAATGAGCAGTTCTTC. Its protein is CASSETGWNEQFF.

The genes are TRBV10-3 and TRBJ2-7; D is perhaps TRBD1 (6 bases). The germline V gene encodes CDR1 ENHRY and CDR2 SYGVKD. CDR3 length: 14 amino acids. Between the trimmed V and J ends, which lost 4 bases and 4 bases, there was a span of 14 bases. The CDR3 sequence: CAISASRDTYEQYF. In DNA, the CDR3 is TGTGCCATCAGTGCGTCCCGGGACACGTACGAGCAGTACTTC.

For the CDR3, the DNA is TGCGCCAGCAGCTTAGAAGGGGAGTATGGCTACACCTTC. Translated: CASSLEGEYGYTF. The chain is built from TRBV5-1 and TRBJ1-2; a weak D match, TRBD1 (5 bases). CDR1 and CDR2 (germline): SGHRS, YFSETQ. The CDR3 length is 13 residues. V lost 2 bases, J lost 5 bases, and 10 bases lay in between.

V usage is TRBV30 and J usage is TRBJ1-4, with unresolved D. The CDR3 contains 10 residues. The germline gives CDR1 GTSNPN, CDR2 SVGIG (reference sequence). CDR3 sequence reads: CGGGDEKLFF. As DNA, the CDR3 is TGTGGCGGCGGCGATGAAAAACTGTTTTTT.

The chain links TRBV30 to TRBJ2-7; D call uncertain. CDR1 is GTSNPN, CDR2 SVGIG, per germline (reference sequence). This CDR3 is 13 amino acids long. Between the trimmed V and J ends, which lost 2 bases and 1 base, there was a span of 9 bases. CDR3 sequence reads: CAWSPGFSYEQYF. The CDR3 nucleotides read TGTGCCTGGAGTCCCGGGTTTTCCTACGAGCAGTACTTC. The variable domain in full, with the rest retrieved from reference TRBV30 and TRBJ2-7, is SQTIHQWPATLVQPVGSPLSLECTVEGTSNPNLYWYRQAAGRGLQLLFYSVGIGQISSEVPQNLSASRPQDRQFILSSKKLLLSDSGFYLCAWSPGFSYEQYFGPGTRLTVT.

In this sample, this clone turned up once. The chain employs TRBV13 and TRBJ2-1; possible D gene TRBD1, 6 bases. The CDR3 contains 13 residues. Per germline, CDR1 PRHDT and CDR2 FYEKMQ (reference sequence). Trimming removed 5 bases from V and 10 bases from J, with 15 bases in between. The CDR3 spells CASSDQGLYEQFF. The CDR3 nucleotides read TGTGCCAGCAGCGACCAGGGGCTTTACGAGCAGTTCTTC.

The gene calls are TRBV7-6 and TRBJ2-1; 9 bases are a match to TRBD1. Per the germline V gene, CDR1 is SGHVS and CDR2 is FNYEAQ. Trimming cost V 5 bases and J 10 bases; bases outside gene matches: 6. There are 13 residues in the CDR3. The DNA of the CDR3 is TGTGCCAGCAGCCCGGACAGGGGAAGGGAGCAGTTCTTC. Protein: CASSPDRGREQFF. The complete variable domain, with remaining parts taken from reference TRBV7-6 and TRBJ2-1, reads GAGVSQSPRYKVTKRGQDVALRCDPISGHVSLYWYRQALGQGPEFLTYFNYEAQQDKSGLPNDRFSAERPEGSISTLTIQRTEQRDSAMYRCASSPDRGREQFFGPGTRLTVL.

The gene calls are TRBV5-1 and TRBJ1-6; no clear D gene. With 2 bases removed from V and 7 bases from J, the gap between germline ends came to 10 bases. There are 14 residues in the CDR3. Germline CDR1 SGHRS, CDR2 YFSETQ. As DNA, the CDR3 is TGCGCCAGCAGCTTAGGTCAGTCCAATTCACCCCTCCACTTT. The encoded protein is CASSLGQSNSPLHF. Using reference TRBV5-1 and TRBJ1-6 for the parts outside the CDR3, the full variable domain is KAGVTQTPRYLIKTRGQQVTLSCSPISGHRSVSWYQQTPGQGLQFLFEYFSETQRNKGNFPGRFSGRQFSNSRSEMNVSTLELGDSALYLCASSLGQSNSPLHFGNGTRLTVT.

V usage is TRBV2 and J usage is TRBJ2-1, with TRBD2 matching over 10 bases. Germline-derived CDR1 and CDR2 are SNHLY and FYNNEI. Trimming took 4 bases from V and 2 from J; bases not matched to a gene: 5. The CDR3 totals 16 residues. The CDR3 sequence: CASSGPTSGPYNEQFF. DNA of the CDR3: TGTGCCAGCAGTGGACCGACTAGCGGGCCCTACAATGAGCAGTTCTTC.

This chain uses TRBV7-5 with TRBJ2-3; the tabulated D call, TRBD2, remains unverified against the DNA. TRBV7-5 is a recognized pseudogene. The CDR3 is 16 residues long. CDR3 nucleotides: TGTGCCAGCAGCTCAAGGAGCGGGGGGGCCGGAAATACGCAGTATTTT. This codes for CASSSRSGGAGNTQYF.

This chain connects TRBV7-8 to TRBJ2-7; 7 bases agree with TRBD1. Losses at the gene ends were 4 bases for V and 0 bases for J; bases not matched to a gene: 9. Germline V lookup: CDR1 SGHVS, CDR2 FQNEAQ. The CDR3 length is 16 residues. CDR3 protein: CASSSSGDSGSYEQYF. The CDR3 region has the DNA TGTGCCAGCAGCTCGTCAGGGGACAGCGGCTCCTACGAGCAGTACTTC.

This chain links TRBV28 with TRBJ1-4, with 10 nucleotides matching TRBD1. Germline loops: CDR1 MDHEN, CDR2 SYDVKM. This CDR3 region has 17 residues. V was clipped by 6 bases and J by 2 bases; unmatched bases: 9. The CDR3 loop reads CASSSPTGGPTNEKLFF. The CDR3 region has the DNA TGTGCCAGCAGCTCCCCGACAGGGGGCCCGACTAATGAAAAACTGTTTTTT. The variable domain in full, with the rest retrieved from reference TRBV28 and TRBJ1-4, is DVKVTQSSRYLVKRTGEKVFLECVQDMDHENMFWYRQDPGLGLRLIYFSYDVKMKEKGDIPEGYSVSREKKERFSLILESASTNQTSMYLCASSSPTGGPTNEKLFFGSGTQLSVL.

Only one count was recorded for this clone. This chain joins TRBV6-5 and TRBJ2-5, with D hard to call. CDR1 and CDR2 (germline): MNHEY, SVGAGI. The V and J ends lost 5 bases and 4 bases respectively, with 8 bases between them. CDR3 size: 12 residues. The CDR3 sequence: CASSNALETQYF. The DNA of the CDR3 is TGTGCCAGCAGTAATGCATTAGAGACCCAGTACTTC.

The chain carries TRBV2 and TRBJ2-3; 8 bases line up with TRBD2. This CDR3 is built from 16 residues. Germline V gene sequence: CDR1 SNHLY, CDR2 FYNNEI. The trim removed 7 bases at V and 2 bases at J, leaving 11 bases unmatched. CDR3 sequence (DNA): TGTGCCAGCATATTGTTCTCGCGGGGGGTCACAGATACGCAGTATTTT. Amino acids: CASILFSRGVTDTQYF.

In regard to this clone: Its ends do not fully match the called genes, so a read error is possible. This sample includes further DNA sequences coding for the same CDR3. This rearrangement joins TRBV6-1 to TRBJ1-1; D unclear. Germline-derived CDR1 and CDR2 are MNHNS and SASEGT. This CDR3 region has 13 residues. In DNA form, the CDR3 reads TGTGCCAGCAGCGGTACTTTAAACACTGAAGCCTTCTTT. Translating gives CASSGTLNTEAFF.

V and J are TRBV28 and TRBJ1-2, with a weak D call TRBD1 (6 bases). CDR3 size: 12 residues. Trimming removed 7 bases at V and 7 bases at J, with 13 bases between. From germline, CDR1 is MDHEN and CDR2 SYDVKM. CDR3 nucleotide sequence: TGTGCCAGCAATGTGGGGGGCGGTGGCTACACCTTC. Translated: CASNVGGGGYTF.

This sequence joins TRBV20-1 and TRBJ1-1; D is unresolved. Germline V CDR1 and CDR2: DFQATT, SNEGSKA (reference sequence). Between the trimmed V and J ends, which lost 2 bases and 8 bases, there was a span of 9 bases. The CDR3 loop spans 11 amino acids. In DNA, the CDR3 is TGCAGTGCTAGAAAAGGGAGGGAAGCTTTCTTT. Its translation: CSARKGREAFF.

This clone is a singleton in its sample. The rearrangement uses TRBV5-1 and TRBJ2-5; 8 positions agree with TRBD2. The CDR3 covers 16 residues. The germline V gene has CDR1 SGHRS and CDR2 YFSETQ. After removal of 0 bases from V and 0 bases from J, the junction contained 4 bases not matched to a gene. The CDR3 coding sequence is TGCGCCAGCAGCTTGGTGATAGCGGGGTACCAAGAGACCCAGTACTTC. Amino acid sequence: CASSLVIAGYQETQYF.

The chain couples TRBV28 to TRBJ2-1; D possibly matches TRBD1 or TRBD2 (5 bases each). Germline V gene data show CDR1 as MDHEN and CDR2 as SYDVKM. The CDR3 sequence is 17 residues long. V lost 5 bases, J lost 4 bases, and 21 bases lay in between. CDR3 amino acids: CASSPRSWDLGYNEQFF. The CDR3 nucleotides are TGTGCCAGCAGTCCCAGGAGTTGGGACCTCGGTTACAATGAGCAGTTCTTC. The variable domain in full, with the rest retrieved from reference TRBV28 and TRBJ2-1, is DVKVTQSSRYLVKRTGEKVFLECVQDMDHENMFWYRQDPGLGLRLIYFSYDVKMKEKGDIPEGYSVSREKKERFSLILESASTNQTSMYLCASSPRSWDLGYNEQFFGPGTRLTVL.